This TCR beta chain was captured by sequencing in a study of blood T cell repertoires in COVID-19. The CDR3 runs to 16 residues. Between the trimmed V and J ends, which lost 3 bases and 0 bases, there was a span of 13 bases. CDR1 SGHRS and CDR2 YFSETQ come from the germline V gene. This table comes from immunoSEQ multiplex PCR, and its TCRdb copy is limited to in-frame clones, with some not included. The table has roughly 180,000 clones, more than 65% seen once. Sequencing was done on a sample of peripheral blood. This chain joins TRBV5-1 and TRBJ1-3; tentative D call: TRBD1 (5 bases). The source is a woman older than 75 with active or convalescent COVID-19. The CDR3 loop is CASSSSGSHSGNTIYF. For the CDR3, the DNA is TGCGCCAGCAGCTCTTCAGGGTCACACTCTGGAAACACCATATATTTT.